Below, one T cell receptor beta chain is given with its context. Here immunoSEQ multiplex PCR was the method, and the copy in TCRdb shows in-frame clones only, minus some. The profile covers roughly 200,000 clones, with 80% to 85% appearing a single time and about 3.2% taken by the ten largest. The data were obtained in a study of blood T cell repertoires in COVID-19. Germline V gene data show CDR1 as LNHDA and CDR2 as SQIVND (reference sequence). The CDR3 has 18 amino acids. Trimming left V 5 bases short and J 0 bases short, with 20 bases between. The genes are TRBV19 and TRBJ1-3, with D possibly matching TRBD1 (6 bases). The source of this sequence is a woman aged 25 to 45 who had been exposed to COVID-19. The sequenced sample was PBMCs or T cells enriched from blood (not recorded which). CDR3 in DNA: TGTGCCAGTAGTCTCCGGAGGACAGCTAGAACCTCTGGAAACACCATATATTTT. Translated, it gives CASSLRRTARTSGNTIYF.